Following are 15 T cell receptor beta chains from one sample sequenced in a study of CD8 T cells in ankylosing spondylitis. TCRdb used MiXCR to reprocess the 5' RACE reads, holding one entry per CDR3 protein. The table shows approximately 140,000 distinct CDR3 sequences, with 17% occurring only once. General study findings and limits: Blood from ankylosing spondylitis patients appeared to carry a characteristic roughly 8-variant TCR beta motif.

Which antigens these TCRs recognize remains unknown. Sequenced: blood, either unsorted or a sorted T cell fraction (not recorded which). The receptors originated from a male donor with ankylosing spondylitis.

For the CDR3, the DNA is TGCGCCAGCAGCTTGGGCCACCGGGAGTACAATGAGCAGTTCTTC. Residues: CASSLGHREYNEQFF. This rearrangement joins TRBV5-1 to TRBJ2-1, with D possibly TRBD2 on 6 matching bases. CDR3 length: 15 residues. V was trimmed by 0 bases and J by 4 bases, leaving 11 bases between them. Germline V gene data show CDR1 as SGHRS and CDR2 as YFSETQ.

The CDR3 DNA reads as TGTGCCAGCAGTCCGACTTACAATCAGCCCCAGCATTTT. This encodes CASSPTYNQPQHF. The chain combines TRBV27 with TRBJ1-5; D unclear. Trimming pared 5 bases from V and 3 bases from J, leaving 8 bases between. The CDR3 spans 13 residues. Germline assignment: CDR1 MNHEY and CDR2 SMNVEV (reference sequence).

At least ten counts were recorded for this clonotype. The chain uses TRBV12-3 or TRBV12-4 and TRBJ2-1; 7 bases are a match to TRBD1. V lost 4 bases and J lost 8; bases outside the gene matches: 5. The CDR3 is made up of 13 amino acids. CDR3 in amino acids: CASSSTGSDEQFF. CDR3 DNA: TGTGCCAGCAGTTCGACAGGGAGTGATGAGCAGTTCTTC.

V gene TRBV15 combines with J gene TRBJ2-1, with D possibly TRBD2 on 5 matching bases. V was shortened by 11 bases and J by 7 bases, with 18 bases between the two germline ends. The CDR3 extends over 13 amino acids. Germline CDR1 LNHNV, CDR2 YYDKDF (reference sequence). In nucleotides, the CDR3 is TGTGCCTCCTTCGGGGTAGGGAAGAATGAGCAGTTCTTC. Its translation is CASFGVGKNEQFF.

The table lists this clonotype with many counts. The chain employs TRBV29-1 and TRBJ2-1; D uncertain. The V end lost 4 bases, the J end lost 8 bases, and 18 bases lay between the germline ends. CDR3 length: 14 amino acids. CDR1 is SQVTM, CDR2 ANQGSEA, per germline. CDR3 amino acids: CSVVVTAAGHEQFF. Written as DNA, the CDR3 is TGCAGCGTTGTGGTCACGGCCGCTGGCCATGAGCAGTTCTTC.

This clonotype was recorded only once. The chain has TRBV5-1 and TRBJ2-7; possible D gene TRBD1, 6 bases. Trimming left V 2 bases short and J 2 bases short, with 11 bases between. Germline CDR1 reads SGHRS; CDR2 reads YFSETQ. This CDR3 spans 14 amino acids. DNA of the CDR3: TGCGCCAGCAGCTTTTACAGGGACGCCTACGAGCAGTACTTC. The encoded protein is CASSFYRDAYEQYF.

The V gene is TRBV9, the J gene TRBJ2-7, with D possibly TRBD2 on 5 matching bases. Trimming pared 4 bases from V and 7 bases from J, leaving 15 bases between. CDR1 and CDR2 from the germline V gene are SGDLS and YYNGEE. CDR3 length: 13 amino acids. CDR3 sequence: CASSPPAPGEQYF. In DNA, the CDR3 is TGTGCCAGCAGCCCCCCCGCCCCGGGAGAGCAGTACTTC. Drawing the rest from reference TRBV9 and TRBJ2-7, the complete variable domain is DSGVTQTPKHLITATGQRVTLRCSPRSGDLSVYWYQQSLDQGLQFLIQYYNGEERAKGNILERFSAQQFPDLHSELNLSSLELGDSALYFCASSPPAPGEQYFGPGTRLTVT.

This clonotype was counted only a few times. V is TRBV3-1 and J is TRBJ2-7; D is ambiguous. The CDR3 extends over 13 amino acids. CDR1 and CDR2 (germline): LGHDT, YNNKEL (reference sequence). Trimming took 4 bases from V and 1 from J, leaving 8 bases between them. The CDR3 reads CASSPVSSYEQYF. CDR3 sequence (DNA): TGTGCCAGCAGCCCTGTTAGTTCCTACGAGCAGTACTTC.

This clonotype was observed a handful of times. The rearrangement uses TRBV29-1 and TRBJ1-1; D not resolved. Trimming pared 0 bases from V and 2 bases from J, leaving 7 bases between. The CDR3 runs 13 residues. Germline lookup yields CDR1 SQVTM and CDR2 ANQGSEA. CDR3 sequence: CSVEETVNTEAFF. Written as DNA, the CDR3 is TGCAGCGTTGAAGAGACGGTAAACACTGAAGCTTTCTTT.

This clonotype was seen a handful of times. J is TRBJ2-1 and V is TRBV2, with 13 nucleotides matching TRBD2. Germline-derived CDR1 and CDR2 are SNHLY and FYNNEI. This CDR3 contains 15 residues. With 8 bases clipped from V and 4 bases from J, the junction kept 5 bases outside the gene matches. The CDR3 nucleotides are TGTGCCAGCCTTGGACTAGCGGGAGAGTACAATGAGCAGTTCTTC. The encoded protein is CASLGLAGEYNEQFF.

The CDR3 region is CASESGRTQYF. The CDR3, as DNA: TGTGCCAGCGAAAGCGGGAGGACGCAGTATTTT. The chain combines TRBV25-1 with TRBJ2-3; TRBD2 matches 9 bases. Germline assignment: CDR1 MGHDK and CDR2 SYGVNS. J lost 9 bases, V lost 8 bases, and 3 bases had no gene match. This CDR3 spans 11 amino acids.

This clonotype was seen ten or more times. The V call is TRBV4-1, the J call TRBJ1-3; D is unclear. The germline V and J ends were trimmed by 2 bases and 4 bases, with 6 bases remaining between them. The CDR3 spans 13 residues. From germline, CDR1 is MGHRA and CDR2 YSYEKL. The CDR3: CASSQSRGNTIYF. Written as DNA, the CDR3 is TGCGCCAGCAGCCAAAGTAGAGGAAACACCATATATTTT.

This CDR3 reads CASIGTGGSEQFF. The DNA for the CDR3 is TGTGCCAGCATTGGGACTGGTGGGTCGGAGCAGTTCTTC. The chain links TRBV6-1 to TRBJ2-1, with D perhaps matching TRBD2 (6 bases). Germline V gives CDR1 MNHNS, CDR2 SASEGT. This CDR3 region has 13 residues. Trimming cost V 7 bases and J 10 bases, with 17 bases left between them.

This clonotype showed up many times. This chain links TRBV4-2 with TRBJ1-1; D unresolved. Germline lookup yields CDR1 LGHNA and CDR2 YNFKEQ. The CDR3 loop spans 12 amino acids. V shed 2 bases and J shed 1 base, with 2 bases lying between them. The CDR3 DNA reads TGTGCCAGCAGCCAATCGAACACTGAAGCTTTCTTT. Its translation is CASSQSNTEAFF.

This chain connects TRBV28 to TRBJ2-3; tentative D call: TRBD2 (6 bases). Germline V gene sequence: CDR1 MDHEN, CDR2 SYDVKM. V lost 3 bases, J lost 1 base, and 11 bases lay in between. This CDR3 has 15 amino acids. The CDR3 sequence: CASSFSSVGTDTQYF. The CDR3 bases are TGTGCCAGCAGTTTTTCTAGCGTGGGCACAGATACGCAGTATTTT. The full variable domain, in which reference TRBV28 and TRBJ2-3 provide the parts outside the CDR3, is DVKVTQSSRYLVKRTGEKVFLECVQDMDHENMFWYRQDPGLGLRLIYFSYDVKMKEKGDIPEGYSVSREKKERFSLILESASTNQTSMYLCASSFSSVGTDTQYFGPGTRLTVL.